This entry concerns a single TCR beta chain. Its cognate antigen is unknown. With V trimmed by 0 bases and J by 2 bases, 8 bases remained unmatched. This CDR3 contains 18 residues. CDR1 MGHRA and CDR2 YSYEKL come from the germline V gene. MiXCR, applied by TCRdb to the 5' RACE reads, yields one record per CDR3 protein. The table lists 670,000 or so distinct CDR3 sequences, over 15% of them singletons, with under 20% in the top ten. The sample is drawn from a study of CD8 T cells in ankylosing spondylitis. Findings of the study overall: A motif in TCR beta, a set of eight highly homologous variants, appeared characteristic of ankylosing spondylitis blood. Enrichment of disease-linked clones was reportedly significant in matched ankylosing spondylitis synovial fluid.

The sequencing input was blood, either unsorted or a sorted T cell fraction (not recorded which). The rearrangement links TRBV4-1 to TRBJ2-3, with 10 bases lining up with TRBD2. The TCR comes from a male donor with ankylosing spondylitis. The CDR3 region has the DNA TGCGCCAGCAGCCAAGAACCGGGGACTAGCGTTCCCACAGATACGCAGTATTTT. It codes for CASSQEPGTSVPTDTQYF.